Shown below are 14 T cell receptor beta chains from a single sample sequenced in a study of beta chain features in type 1 diabetes. Expressed TCRB transcripts were sequenced, since all the RNA that had been isolated was reverse transcribed. Profiling relied on immunoSEQ multiplex PCR, and the TCRdb table lists in-frame clones only, not all of them. The sample carries about 16,000 clones, approximately 55% recorded once. Material for sequencing was stem cell memory CD4+ T cells from blood. The receptors were gathered from a woman between 18 and 29 years old in good health.

This clone was detected a few times. The chain joins TRBV29-1 to TRBJ2-7, with 7 positions matching TRBD2. From germline, CDR1 is SQVTM and CDR2 ANQGSEA. The CDR3 totals 13 residues. The trim removed 4 bases at V and 0 bases at J, leaving 3 bases unmatched. CDR3 in amino acids: CSVVREASYEQYF. The CDR3 region has the DNA TGCAGCGTTGTCCGGGAGGCCTCCTACGAGCAGTACTTC.

The chain has TRBV28 and TRBJ2-1, with 7 bases identical to TRBD1. CDR3 length equals 16 residues. Unmatched junction bases numbered 11, after V lost 5 bases and J lost 4 bases. Germline assignment: CDR1 MDHEN and CDR2 SYDVKM. The CDR3 DNA reads as TGTGCCAGCAGTCCAAACCGGGACAGCCGATACAATGAGCAGTTCTTC. Amino acid sequence: CASSPNRDSRYNEQFF.

The V gene is TRBV10-3, the J gene TRBJ1-1; tentatively, D is TRBD1 (5 bases). Trimming removed 3 bases at V and 4 bases at J, with 15 bases between. This CDR3 is 15 amino acids long. CDR1 is ENHRY and CDR2 is SYGVKD in the germline V gene. CDR3 amino acids: CAISDSTGVGTEAFF. The CDR3 DNA reads as TGTGCCATCAGTGATTCCACAGGAGTGGGCACTGAAGCTTTCTTT.

This sequence joins TRBV29-1 and TRBJ2-5; 8 bases fit TRBD2. Germline values: CDR1 SQVTM, CDR2 ANQGSEA. Unmatched junction bases numbered 8, after V lost 4 bases and J lost 4 bases. There are 14 residues in the CDR3. The CDR3 is CSVAATSVAETQYF. As DNA, the CDR3 is TGCAGCGTTGCCGCGACTAGCGTTGCAGAGACCCAGTACTTC.

CDR3 sequence: CASSTFKRERPDTQYF. CDR3 DNA sequence: TGTGCCAGTAGTACCTTTAAGAGGGAGAGGCCCGATACGCAGTATTTT. The V call is TRBV19, the J call TRBJ2-3, with D tentatively TRBD2 (5 bases). The CDR3 length is 16 residues. Trimming removed 4 bases from V and 6 bases from J, with 20 bases in between. Germline V gene data show CDR1 as LNHDA and CDR2 as SQIVND (reference sequence).

This clone turned up a few times. V usage is TRBV7-2 and J usage is TRBJ2-7, with 11 bases fitting TRBD2. This CDR3 region has 14 residues. After removal of 6 bases from V and 5 bases from J, the junction contained 6 bases not matched to a gene. The germline V gene encodes CDR1 SGHTA and CDR2 FQGNSA. CDR3 in DNA: TGTGCCAGCAGGTCCCTAGCGGGAGGAAACGAGCAGTACTTC. The encoded protein is CASRSLAGGNEQYF.

The chain links TRBV5-1 to TRBJ2-1, with TRBD2 matching over 7 bases. Germline V gives CDR1 SGHRS, CDR2 YFSETQ. V lost 4 bases, J lost 5 bases, and 6 bases stayed unmatched. This CDR3 is built from 14 residues. CDR3 sequence reads: CASSGGSLDNEQFF. The CDR3 coding sequence is TGCGCCAGCAGCGGCGGGAGCCTCGACAATGAGCAGTTCTTC.

This clone was seen a single time. V and J are TRBV18 and TRBJ2-2; 13 nucleotides align to TRBD2. The CDR3 extends over 16 amino acids. V shed 6 bases, J shed 4 bases, and the junction held 5 bases outside the gene matches. Germline-derived CDR1 and CDR2 are KGHSH and LQKENI. CDR3 bases: TGTGCCAGCTCTCAGGGACTAGCGGGGAGCACCGGGGAGCTGTTTTTT. Amino acids: CASSQGLAGSTGELFF.

About this clone itself: The germline gene is not matched at one end of the junction; a read error may be the cause. CDR3 nucleotide sequence: TGTATGGCGGCAGCAAATACGCAGTATTTT. This encodes CMAAANTQYF. The genes are TRBV29-1 and TRBJ2-3, with D unresolved. Germline CDR1 SQVTM, CDR2 ANQGSEA. The CDR3 loop spans 10 amino acids.

Points on this clone: At the DNA level, this CDR3 is encoded by other sequences in the same sample as well. The chain employs TRBV6-5 and TRBJ2-7; perhaps TRBD2 as D (6 bases). The CDR3 covers 14 residues. Looked up from germline, CDR1 is MNHEY and CDR2 is SVGAGI. Trimming removed 5 bases at V and 0 bases at J, with 11 bases between. In nucleotides, the CDR3 is TGTGCCAGCAGTCGGGAGCCGAGCTCCTACGAGCAGTACTTC. Translating it yields CASSREPSSYEQYF.

The chain couples TRBV5-1 to TRBJ1-2; TRBD1 aligns across 12 bases. The J segment lost 11 bases and the V segment lost 1 base, leaving 9 bases of the junction unmatched. The germline gives CDR1 SGHRS, CDR2 YFSETQ. CDR3 length equals 15 residues. The chain's CDR3 is CASSLPGTGGDDYTF. The CDR3 nucleotides are TGCGCCAGCAGCTTGCCGGGGACAGGGGGCGACGATTACACCTTC.

This clone has more than one count but fewer than ten. This chain uses TRBV2 with TRBJ2-3; D not certain. Germline V gives CDR1 SNHLY, CDR2 FYNNEI. The CDR3 consists of 14 residues. V shed 7 bases and J shed 2 bases, with 13 bases lying between them. The CDR3: CASIQRVNTDTQYF. In DNA, the CDR3 is TGTGCCAGCATCCAACGGGTGAACACAGATACGCAGTATTTT. The full variable domain, completed using reference TRBV2 and TRBJ2-3, is EPEVTQTPSHQVTQMGQEVILRCVPISNHLYFYWYRQILGQKVEFLVSFYNNEISEKSEIFDDQFSVERPDGSNFTLKIRSTKLEDSAMYFCASIQRVNTDTQYFGPGTRLTVL.

There are a few counts of this clone. V usage is TRBV27 and J usage is TRBJ2-5, with 8 bases lining up with TRBD1. This CDR3 is built from 20 residues. Germline CDR1 is MNHEY and CDR2 is SMNVEV (reference sequence). Trimming removed 5 bases from V and 5 bases from J; junction bases left unmatched: 25. DNA of the CDR3: TGTGCCAGCAGTCCCACGCGGACAGGGAAGGGGGCAGGCAGTCAGGAGACCCAGTACTTC. Amino acid sequence: CASSPTRTGKGAGSQETQYF.

The chain joins TRBV29-1 to TRBJ2-1; D gene unclear. Trimming took 4 bases from V and 4 from J, leaving 8 bases between them. The CDR3 is 12 amino acids. CDR1 and CDR2 from the germline V gene are SQVTM and ANQGSEA. As DNA, the CDR3 is TGCAGCGTTGGCGGAAGGTACAATGAGCAGTTCTTC. It yields the protein CSVGGRYNEQFF.